This T cell receptor (beta chain) was documented in a study of T-cell reconstitution after alpha-beta-depleted transplantation in children (TCRdb year 2016). Context from the whole study: Using TCR repertoire profiling, the study followed T-cell immune reconstitution in a quantitative way in children after TCRalphabeta/CD19-depleted allogeneic hematopoietic cell transplantation. Paper-wide results and their limitations: In some patients, high TCRbeta diversity at day 60 was attributed to recipient T cells and intrathymic progenitors that had survived conditioning. The frequencies of hyperexpanded clones fell over the following months, and after one year, T-cell counts and TCRbeta diversity were mostly attributed to newly produced T cells. The apparently early alphabetaT-cell count recovery about two months after transplant was reportedly dependent on only several hundred rapidly expanded clones derived from non-depleted graft cells.

In regard to this clonotype: The antigen it binds to is not known. The record has no base qualities; no much larger clone is one base away.

The CDR3 numbers 15 residues from cysteine through phenylalanine. Solely the CDR3 DNA is kept, with 45 bases framed from the first base. V is pared back by 5 bases and J by 1 base, with 14 bases lying between the germline termini. CDR1 and CDR2 are drawn from the germline V gene (reference sequence): DFQATT, SNEGSKA. To prepare the library, PCR was applied. TCRdb records Illumina HiSeq 2500 as the sequencer. TCR libraries were prepared with molecular barcoding, using unique molecular identifiers to normalize TCRbeta repertoire quantification. The public reads were quality trimmed at Q25 with fastp and then assembled into clones with MiXCR by TCRdb, keeping productive beta chains. Every CDR3 protein is listed once, alongside the most common genes and DNA of its rows. This sample lists about 830,000 distinct CDR3 sequences; around 15% were detected once. 5% of the sample rests with the top ten. The meaning of the sample's treatment or condition label: allogeneic hematopoietic cell transplantation with graft depleted of TCRalphabeta T cells and CD19 B cells. Transplant recipients were children who received TCRalphabeta/CD19-depleted allogeneic hematopoietic cell grafts.

The sequence was obtained from a male patient aged 10 to 17 who had a stem cell transplant for acute lymphoblastic leukemia, so the T cells may come from the graft donor. Sample: PBMCs, mostly from graft donor cells, taken 360 days after TCRalphabeta/CD19-depleted stem cell transplant. Rearrangement joined TRBV20-1 to TRBJ2-2, with no confidently assigned D gene. The CDR3 protein sequence reads: CSAYRLLRNTGELFF. The nucleotide sequence is TGCAGTGCTTACCGACTTCTTCGGAACACCGGGGAGCTGTTTTTT.